This TCR beta chain came from a study of blood T cells in healthy people across ages. Study results and caveats: Roughly linearly, TCR beta diversity per million T cells fell as age increased.

This clonotype was counted ten times or more. Its cognate antigen is unknown. There were at least 5 micrograms of total RNA extracted from every sample. Sample-barcoded 5' priming and a J-beta primer mix drove a second PCR of 7 to 11 cycles. All cDNA molecules were each tagged by a template-switch adaptor with 12 random nucleotides. TCRdb reprocessed the 5' RACE reads with MiXCR, giving one entry per CDR3 protein. The sample lists some 710,000 distinct CDR3 sequences; 20% to 25% were seen once. The CDR3 is 17 residues long. The germline V and J ends were trimmed by 5 bases and 1 base, with 20 bases remaining between them. In germline, CDR1 is LGHDT, CDR2 YNNKEL (reference sequence).

The source material was blood. This sequence was found in a man aged 70-80 years in good health. This rearrangement joins TRBV3-1 to TRBJ1-1; D possibly corresponds to TRBD1 (6 bases). The CDR3 DNA is TGTGCCAGCAGCACCAGTCGTTTGGGGGGCCGGAACACTGAAGCTTTCTTT. It codes for CASSTSRLGGRNTEAFF.